What follows are 4 T cell receptor beta chains derived from one specimen sequenced in a study of OX40 agonist ivuxolimab in advanced cancers. Data came from immunoSEQ multiplex PCR; TCRdb stores just in-frame clones and leaves some out. The sample consists of roughly 72,000 clones, roughly 80% of them appearing once. Sequenced here: CD4+ or CD8+ T cells sorted from blood, sampled in a trial of the OX40 agonist ivuxolimab. The receptor source for this set is an adult with an advanced solid tumor such as melanoma, head and neck, liver or kidney cancer.

The chain links TRBV11-3 to TRBJ2-7; 10 bases map to TRBD1. Looked up from germline, CDR1 is SGHNT and CDR2 is YENEEA. V gave up 2 bases and J gave up 2 bases; unmatched junction bases: 15. The CDR3 covers 19 residues. This chain's CDR3 is CASSLFGWGQGKITYEQYF. The CDR3, as DNA: TGTGCCAGCAGCTTATTTGGTTGGGGACAGGGGAAAATAACCTACGAGCAGTACTTC.

This clone was counted a few times. J is TRBJ2-7 and V is TRBV4-1; 7 positions match TRBD1. Looked up from germline, CDR1 is MGHRA and CDR2 is YSYEKL. The CDR3 sequence is 13 residues long. The junction had 1 base not matched to a gene; V was cut back by 4 bases and J by 1 base. Here the CDR3 DNA reads TGCGCCAGCAGCCCGGGACAGTCCTACGAGCAGTACTTC. The encoded protein is CASSPGQSYEQYF.

The V call is TRBV10-3, the J call TRBJ2-3; no clear D. CDR3 size: 15 residues. Germline assignment: CDR1 ENHRY and CDR2 SYGVKD. V gave up 3 bases and J gave up 6 bases, with 16 bases separating them. CDR3 nucleotide sequence: TGTGCCATCAGTGACATTGGGGTAGCAGGCGATACGCAGTATTTT. Its translation: CAISDIGVAGDTQYF.

The V and J genes are TRBV5-1 and TRBJ2-4; the D is unclear. The CDR3 consists of 13 residues. V dropped 0 bases and J dropped 3 bases, with 4 bases sitting between them. The V gene's germline CDR1 is SGHRS and CDR2 YFSETQ. The CDR3 sequence: CASSLDSKNIQYF. The CDR3 DNA is TGCGCCAGCAGCTTGGACAGCAAAAACATTCAGTACTTC.